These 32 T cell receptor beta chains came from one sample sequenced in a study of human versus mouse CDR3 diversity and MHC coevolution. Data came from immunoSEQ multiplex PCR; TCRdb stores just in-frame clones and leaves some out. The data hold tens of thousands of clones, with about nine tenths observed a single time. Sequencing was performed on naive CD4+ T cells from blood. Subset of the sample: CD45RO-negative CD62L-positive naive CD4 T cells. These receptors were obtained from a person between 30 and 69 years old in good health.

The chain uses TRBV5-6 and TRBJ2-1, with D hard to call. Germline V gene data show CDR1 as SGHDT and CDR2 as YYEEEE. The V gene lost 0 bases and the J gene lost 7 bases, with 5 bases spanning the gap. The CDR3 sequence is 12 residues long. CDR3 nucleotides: TGTGCCAGCAGCTTGGAATCAAATGAGCAGTTCTTC. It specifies CASSLESNEQFF.

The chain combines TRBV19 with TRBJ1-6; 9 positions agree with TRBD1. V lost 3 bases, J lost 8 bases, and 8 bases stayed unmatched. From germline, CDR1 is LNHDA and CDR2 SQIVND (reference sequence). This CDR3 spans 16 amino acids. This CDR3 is CASSMRTGATDSPLHF. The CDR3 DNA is TGTGCCAGTAGTATGCGGACAGGGGCGACGGATTCACCCCTCCACTTT.

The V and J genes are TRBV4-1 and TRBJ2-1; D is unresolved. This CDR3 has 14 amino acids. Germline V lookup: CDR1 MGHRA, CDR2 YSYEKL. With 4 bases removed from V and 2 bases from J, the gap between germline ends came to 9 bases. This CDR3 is CASSRQEAYNEQFF. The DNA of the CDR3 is TGCGCCAGCAGCCGTCAGGAAGCCTACAATGAGCAGTTCTTC.

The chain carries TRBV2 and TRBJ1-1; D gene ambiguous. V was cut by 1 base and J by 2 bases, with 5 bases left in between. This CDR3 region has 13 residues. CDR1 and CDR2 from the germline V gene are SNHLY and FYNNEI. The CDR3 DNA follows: TGTGCCAGCAGTGAAGGCAGAAACACTGAAGCTTTCTTT. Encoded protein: CASSEGRNTEAFF.

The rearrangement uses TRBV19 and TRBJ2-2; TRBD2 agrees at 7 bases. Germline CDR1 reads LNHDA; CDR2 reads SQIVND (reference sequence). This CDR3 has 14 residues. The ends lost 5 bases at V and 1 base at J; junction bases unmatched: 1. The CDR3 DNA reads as TGTGCCAGTAGTCCGGGGGGGAACACCGGGGAGCTGTTTTTT. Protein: CASSPGGNTGELFF.

The CDR3 loop reads CASSEDLGYNEQFF. For the CDR3, the DNA is TGTGCCAGCAGTGAAGACCTAGGCTACAATGAGCAGTTCTTC. The chain employs TRBV6-1 and TRBJ2-1; no definite D call. The V end was cut by 1 base, the J end by 3 bases, with 7 bases between. Germline assignment: CDR1 MNHNS and CDR2 SASEGT. CDR3 length: 14 residues.

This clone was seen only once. The CDR3 here is CASSSGRESPQHF. The CDR3 bases are TGTGCCAGCAGCAGTGGGCGGGAGTCGCCCCAGCATTTT. This chain joins TRBV7-8 and TRBJ1-5; D uncertain. V shed 5 bases and J shed 9 bases, with 14 bases lying between them. Germline CDR1 and CDR2: SGHVS and FQNEAQ. CDR3 length: 13 residues.

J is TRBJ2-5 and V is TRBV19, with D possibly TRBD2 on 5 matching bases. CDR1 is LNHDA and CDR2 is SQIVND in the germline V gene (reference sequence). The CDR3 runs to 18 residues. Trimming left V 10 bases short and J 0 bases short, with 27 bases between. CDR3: CATYLLPGSSCNQETQYF. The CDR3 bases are TGTGCCACCTACTTGCTCCCGGGAAGTAGCTGCAACCAAGAGACCCAGTACTTC.

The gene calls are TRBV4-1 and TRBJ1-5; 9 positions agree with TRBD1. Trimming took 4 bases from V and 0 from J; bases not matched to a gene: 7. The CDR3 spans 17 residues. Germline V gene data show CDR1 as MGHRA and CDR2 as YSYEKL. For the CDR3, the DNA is TGCGCCAGCAGCCCAGGGGACAGGGCTCATAGCAATCAGCCCCAGCATTTT. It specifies CASSPGDRAHSNQPQHF.

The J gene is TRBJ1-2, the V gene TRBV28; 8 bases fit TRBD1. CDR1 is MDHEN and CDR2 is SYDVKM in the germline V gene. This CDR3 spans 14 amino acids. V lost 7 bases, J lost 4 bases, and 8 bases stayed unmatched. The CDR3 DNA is TGTGCCAGCACCCGGCGGACAGGGATCTATGGCTACACCTTC. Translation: CASTRRTGIYGYTF.

CDR3 in DNA: TGTGCCAGTAGCCCAGGGGTACAGCCCCAGCATTTT. Its protein product is CASSPGVQPQHF. V and J are TRBV19 and TRBJ1-5; D might be TRBD1 (6 bases). Germline V gene sequence: CDR1 LNHDA, CDR2 SQIVND (reference sequence). V lost 6 bases, J lost 7 bases, and 10 bases lay in between. The length of the CDR3 is 12 residues.

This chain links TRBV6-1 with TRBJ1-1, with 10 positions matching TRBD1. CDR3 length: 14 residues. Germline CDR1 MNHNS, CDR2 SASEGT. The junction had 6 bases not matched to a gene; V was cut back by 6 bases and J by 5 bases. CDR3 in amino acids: CASSLGQGGTEAFF. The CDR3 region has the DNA TGTGCCAGCAGCCTTGGACAGGGGGGGACTGAAGCTTTCTTT.

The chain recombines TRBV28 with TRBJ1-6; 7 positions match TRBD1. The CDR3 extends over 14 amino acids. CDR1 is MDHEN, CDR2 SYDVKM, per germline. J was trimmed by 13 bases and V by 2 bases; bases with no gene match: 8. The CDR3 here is CASSLPTGSYPLHF. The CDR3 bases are TGTGCCAGCAGTTTACCGACAGGGTCCTATCCCCTCCACTTT.

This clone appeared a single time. In DNA, the CDR3 is TGTGCCACCAGCAGGACAGGGAAAACTAATGAAAAACTGTTTTTT. It is translated as CATSRTGKTNEKLFF. The J gene is TRBJ1-4, the V gene TRBV15; 7 nucleotides agree with TRBD1. This CDR3 has 15 amino acids. The trim removed 3 bases at V and 1 base at J, leaving 2 bases unmatched. Germline CDR1 LNHNV, CDR2 YYDKDF (reference sequence).

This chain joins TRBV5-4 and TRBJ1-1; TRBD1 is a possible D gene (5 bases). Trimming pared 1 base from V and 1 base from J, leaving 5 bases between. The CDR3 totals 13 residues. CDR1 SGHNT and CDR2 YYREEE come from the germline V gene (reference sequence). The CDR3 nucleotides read TGTGCCAGCAGCTTGACAGGGAACACTGAAGCTTTCTTT. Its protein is CASSLTGNTEAFF.

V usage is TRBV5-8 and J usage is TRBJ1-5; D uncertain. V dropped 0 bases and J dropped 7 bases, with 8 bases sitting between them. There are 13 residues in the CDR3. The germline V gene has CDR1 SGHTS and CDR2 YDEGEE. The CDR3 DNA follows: TGTGCCAGCAGCTTGGACGGGAAACAGCCCCAGCATTTT. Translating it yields CASSLDGKQPQHF. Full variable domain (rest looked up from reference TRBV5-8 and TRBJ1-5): EAGVTQSPTHLIKTRGQQATLRCSPISGHTSVYWYQQALGLGLQFLLWYDEGEERNRGNFPPRFSGRQFPNYSSELNVNALELEDSALYLCASSLDGKQPQHFGDGTRLSIL.

In DNA form, the CDR3 reads TGTGCCAGCAGTTACTCCTACAGGGGCTACGAGCAGTACTTC. It encodes CASSYSYRGYEQYF. V usage is TRBV6-5 and J usage is TRBJ2-7; 7 nucleotides match TRBD1. V dropped 0 bases and J dropped 3; count of bases not matched to a gene: 2. The CDR3 extends over 14 amino acids. In germline, CDR1 is MNHEY, CDR2 SVGAGI.

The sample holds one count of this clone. CDR3 sequence reads: CASSWGQGRAFF. The CDR3 DNA reads TGTGCCAGCAGCTGGGGACAGGGGAGAGCTTTCTTT. The J gene is TRBJ1-1, the V gene TRBV5-5; 10 bases are a match to TRBD1. Germline trimming cut 3 bases from V and 10 bases from J; bases unmatched to any gene: 3. CDR1 and CDR2 (germline): SGHKS, YYEKEE (reference sequence). CDR3 length: 12 amino acids.

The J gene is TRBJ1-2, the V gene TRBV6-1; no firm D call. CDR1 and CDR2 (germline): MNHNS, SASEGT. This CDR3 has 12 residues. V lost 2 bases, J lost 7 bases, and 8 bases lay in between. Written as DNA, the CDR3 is TGTGCCAGCAGTGAACCAAGCCTTGGCTACACCTTC. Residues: CASSEPSLGYTF.

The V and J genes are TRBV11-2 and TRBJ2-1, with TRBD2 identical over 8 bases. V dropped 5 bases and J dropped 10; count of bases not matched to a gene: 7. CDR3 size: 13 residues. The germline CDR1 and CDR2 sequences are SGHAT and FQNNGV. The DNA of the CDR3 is TGTGCCAGCAGCCCGCGGGGGGTCGGGGAGCAGTTCTTC. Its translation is CASSPRGVGEQFF.

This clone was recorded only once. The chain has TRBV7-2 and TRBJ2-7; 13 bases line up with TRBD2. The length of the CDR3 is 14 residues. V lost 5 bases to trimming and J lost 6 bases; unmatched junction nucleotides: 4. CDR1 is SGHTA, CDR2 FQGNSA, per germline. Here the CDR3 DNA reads TGTGCCAGCAGCCGGACTAGCGGGAGTTCCGAGCAGTACTTC. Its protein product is CASSRTSGSSEQYF. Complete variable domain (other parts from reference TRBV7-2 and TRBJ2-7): GAGVSQSPSNKVTEKGKDVELRCDPISGHTALYWYRQSLGQGLEFLIYFQGNSAPDKSGLPSDRFSAERTGGSVSTLTIQRTQQEDSAVYLCASSRTSGSSEQYFGPGTRLTVT.

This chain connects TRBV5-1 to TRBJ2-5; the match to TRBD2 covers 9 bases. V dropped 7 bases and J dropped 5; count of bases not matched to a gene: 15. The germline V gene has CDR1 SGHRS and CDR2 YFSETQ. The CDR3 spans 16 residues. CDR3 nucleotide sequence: TGCGCCAGCGCTAAAACGGTACTAGCGGGTGGGGAGACCCAGTACTTC. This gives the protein CASAKTVLAGGETQYF.

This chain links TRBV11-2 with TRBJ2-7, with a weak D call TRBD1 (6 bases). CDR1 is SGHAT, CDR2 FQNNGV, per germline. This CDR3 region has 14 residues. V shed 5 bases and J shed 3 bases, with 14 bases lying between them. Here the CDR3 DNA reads TGTGCCAGCAGCGGGGCAGGGGTATACTACGAGCAGTACTTC. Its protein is CASSGAGVYYEQYF. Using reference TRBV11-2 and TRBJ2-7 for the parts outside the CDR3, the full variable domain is EAGVAQSPRYKIIEKRQSVAFWCNPISGHATLYWYQQILGQGPKLLIQFQNNGVVDDSQLPKDRFSAERLKGVDSTLKIQPAKLEDSAVYLCASSGAGVYYEQYFGPGTRLTVT.

CDR3 in DNA: TGTGCCACCACGGGAGCAGGGTCCTACGAGCAGTACTTC. It codes for CATTGAGSYEQYF. V usage is TRBV6-1 and J usage is TRBJ2-7; a possible D gene is TRBD2 (6 bases). V lost 10 bases and J lost 1, with 14 bases in between. Germline CDR1 reads MNHNS; CDR2 reads SASEGT. This CDR3 has 13 residues.

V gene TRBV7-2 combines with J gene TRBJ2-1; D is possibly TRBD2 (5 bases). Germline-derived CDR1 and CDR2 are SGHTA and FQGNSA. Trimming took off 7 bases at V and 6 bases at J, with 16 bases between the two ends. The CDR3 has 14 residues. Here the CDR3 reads CASNRALGSNEQFF. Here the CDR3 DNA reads TGTGCCAGCAACCGGGCACTAGGCTCCAATGAGCAGTTCTTC.

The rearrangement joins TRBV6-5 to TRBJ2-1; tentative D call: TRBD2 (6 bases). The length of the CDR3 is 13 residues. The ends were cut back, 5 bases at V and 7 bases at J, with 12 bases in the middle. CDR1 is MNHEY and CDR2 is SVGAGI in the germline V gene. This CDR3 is CASSRGTFNEQFF. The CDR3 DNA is TGTGCCAGCAGTAGAGGGACTTTTAATGAGCAGTTCTTC.

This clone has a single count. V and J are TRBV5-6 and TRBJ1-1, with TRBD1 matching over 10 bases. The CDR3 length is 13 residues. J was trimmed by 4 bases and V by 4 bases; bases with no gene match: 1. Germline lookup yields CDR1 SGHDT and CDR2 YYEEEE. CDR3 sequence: CASSRDRGTEAFF. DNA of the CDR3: TGTGCCAGCAGCCGGGACAGGGGCACTGAAGCTTTCTTT.

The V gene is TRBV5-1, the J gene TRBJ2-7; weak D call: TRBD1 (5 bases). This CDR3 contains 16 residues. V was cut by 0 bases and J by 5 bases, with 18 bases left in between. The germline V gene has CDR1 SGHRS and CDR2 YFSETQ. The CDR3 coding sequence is TGCGCCAGCAGCTTGGATTCTGTTCAGGGCGGCAACGAGCAGTACTTC. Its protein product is CASSLDSVQGGNEQYF.

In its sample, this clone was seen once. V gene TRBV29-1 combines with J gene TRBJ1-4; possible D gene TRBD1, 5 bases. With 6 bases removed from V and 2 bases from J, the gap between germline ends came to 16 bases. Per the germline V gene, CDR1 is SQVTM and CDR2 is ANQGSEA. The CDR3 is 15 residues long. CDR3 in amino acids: CSVGGGTATNEKLFF. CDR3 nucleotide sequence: TGCAGCGTGGGGGGGGGAACTGCCACTAATGAAAAACTGTTTTTT.

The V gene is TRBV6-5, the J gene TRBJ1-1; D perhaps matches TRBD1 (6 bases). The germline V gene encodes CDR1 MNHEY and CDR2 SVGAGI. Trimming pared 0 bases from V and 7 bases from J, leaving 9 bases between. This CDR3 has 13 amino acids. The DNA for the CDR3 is TGTGCCAGCAGTTACTCGGGGGGGCGTGAAGCTTTCTTT. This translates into CASSYSGGREAFF.

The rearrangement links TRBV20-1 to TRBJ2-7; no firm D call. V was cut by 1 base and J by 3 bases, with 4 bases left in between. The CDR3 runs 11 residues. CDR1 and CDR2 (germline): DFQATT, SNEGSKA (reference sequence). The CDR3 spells CSARAGYEQYF. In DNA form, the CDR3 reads TGCAGTGCTAGAGCCGGCTACGAGCAGTACTTC.

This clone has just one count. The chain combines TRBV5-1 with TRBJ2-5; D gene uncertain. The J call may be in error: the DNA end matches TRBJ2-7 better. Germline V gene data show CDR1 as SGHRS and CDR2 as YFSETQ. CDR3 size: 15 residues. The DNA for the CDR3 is TGCGCCAGCAGCTTGCTCGCAGGCAGCTCCTACGAGCAGTACTTC. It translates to CASSLLAGSSYEQYF.